A single sample is the source of the 7 T cell receptor beta chains below, sequenced in a study of glioma-infiltrating T cells. Amplification of TCR alpha and beta CDR3 regions from RNA used iRepertoire nested multiplex PCR. TCRdb reanalysed the multiplex PCR reads using MiXCR and keeps one entry per CDR3 protein. The sample holds 90,000 to 110,000 distinct CDR3 sequences, less than 30% seen once. Sequenced: glioma tissue, nonneoplastic brain tissue, or PBMCs (not recorded which). These receptor sequences come from a human donor with low-grade glioma or glioblastoma, undergoing nonglioma brain surgery, or in good health (not recorded which).

The chain employs TRBV29-1 and TRBJ2-7; D uncertain. V lost 5 bases, J lost 1 base, and 18 bases lay in between. This CDR3 comprises 15 residues. Per the germline V gene, CDR1 is SQVTM and CDR2 is ANQGSEA. This chain's CDR3 is CSVTKHRAPSYEQYF. The CDR3 nucleotides read TGCAGCGTTACAAAACACCGGGCCCCTTCCTACGAGCAGTACTTC.

This clonotype was seen ten or more times. This chain links TRBV14 with TRBJ2-7, with 7 bases matching TRBD2. V gave up 0 bases and J gave up 2 bases; unmatched junction bases: 7. This CDR3 spans 16 amino acids. The germline gives CDR1 SGHDN, CDR2 FVKESK. The CDR3 region has the DNA TGTGCCAGCAGCCAAGAGCTCACTAGCGTTACCTACGAGCAGTACTTC. It specifies CASSQELTSVTYEQYF.

As concerns this clonotype: A clone one base away is much larger, so this may be a read error. The chain joins TRBV4-1 to TRBJ2-5; 10 positions match TRBD2. There are 20 residues in the CDR3. J was trimmed by 5 bases and V by 5 bases; bases with no gene match: 23. Germline CDR1 reads MGHRA; CDR2 reads YSYEKL. Here the CDR3 reads CASSYSRPGSGGPESETQYF. For the CDR3, the DNA is TGCGCCAGCAGCTACTCCAGGCCGGGTAGCGGGGGGCCGGAGAGCGAGACCCAGTACTTC.

This clonotype was seen at least ten times. The gene calls are TRBV7-6 and TRBJ1-6; D not resolved. CDR1 and CDR2 from the germline V gene are SGHVS and FNYEAQ. CDR3 length equals 15 residues. V was shortened by 5 bases and J by 3 bases, with 11 bases between the two germline ends. CDR3 protein: CASSPSVNYNSPLHF. DNA for the CDR3: TGTGCCAGCAGCCCCTCAGTGAACTATAATTCACCCCTCCACTTT.

This clonotype has a count of ten or more. The chain carries TRBV29-1 and TRBJ2-7; 7 nucleotides match TRBD2. The J segment lost 2 bases and the V segment lost 4 bases, leaving 8 bases of the junction unmatched. The CDR3 consists of 14 residues. CDR1 is SQVTM, CDR2 ANQGSEA, per germline. CDR3 coding DNA: TGCAGCGTTGTCAAGGGGACTAATACCTACGAGCAGTACTTC. Protein product: CSVVKGTNTYEQYF.

This clonotype was recorded many times. The chain couples TRBV24-1 to TRBJ2-3; D is ambiguous. The V gene's germline CDR1 is KGHDR and CDR2 SFDVKD. The CDR3 runs to 12 residues. V was clipped by 3 bases and J by 5 bases, with 5 bases between them. CDR3 region: CATSDRLDTQYF. The CDR3 nucleotides are TGTGCCACCAGTGATCGATTAGATACGCAGTATTTT.

This clonotype was observed at least ten times. This chain uses TRBV6-2 or TRBV6-3 with TRBJ2-5; tentatively, D is TRBD1 (5 bases). The CDR3 consists of 16 residues. Germline V gene data show CDR1 as MNHEY and CDR2 as SVGEGT. V lost 2 bases to trimming and J lost 7 bases, with 20 bases between them. The CDR3 reads CASSYKAFQGLVTQYF. The CDR3 region has the DNA TGTGCCAGCAGTTACAAGGCGTTTCAGGGCCTGGTGACCCAGTACTTC.